These 27 T cell receptor beta chains originate from one sample sequenced in a study of identical twins. One entry per CDR3 protein results from TCRdb running MiXCR on the 5' RACE reads. The top ten hold about 0.54% of the sample, which has 500,000 or so distinct CDR3 sequences, 12% to 15% seen once. A further study also used this sample, focusing on yellow fever vaccine responses in identical twins.

The specimen was CD4+ T cells sorted from blood. These receptors were collected from a woman aged 18 to 35 in good health.

J is TRBJ1-5 and V is TRBV5-1; D may be TRBD1 (6 bases). The V and J ends lost 2 bases and 1 base respectively, with 13 bases between them. The CDR3 length is 16 residues. CDR1 is SGHRS and CDR2 is YFSETQ in the germline V gene. This CDR3 reads CASSLTGDTSNQPQHF. DNA of the CDR3: TGCGCCAGCAGCTTAACCGGGGACACGAGCAATCAGCCCCAGCATTTT.

The rearrangement joins TRBV4-3 to TRBJ2-1; D may be TRBD1 or TRBD2 (5 bases each). The ends were cut back, 0 bases at V and 4 bases at J, with 10 bases in the middle. Germline V gene lookup returns CDR1 LGHNA and CDR2 YSLEER. CDR3 length: 15 amino acids. The DNA for the CDR3 is TGCGCCAGCAGCCAAGAATCGGGGCAGTACAATGAGCAGTTCTTC. It codes for CASSQESGQYNEQFF.

V gene TRBV6-5 combines with J gene TRBJ2-7; D unresolved. Trimming cost V 5 bases and J 5 bases, with 10 bases left between them. Germline CDR1 reads MNHEY; CDR2 reads SVGAGI. There are 12 residues in the CDR3. The CDR3 reads CASSQTQHEQYF. The CDR3, as DNA: TGTGCCAGCAGTCAGACGCAACACGAGCAGTACTTC.

The chain combines TRBV6-1 with TRBJ1-1, with TRBD1 matching 9 bases. Germline CDR1 and CDR2: MNHNS and SASEGT. V was clipped by 6 bases and J by 2 bases; unmatched bases: 4. This CDR3 is built from 14 residues. The CDR3 protein is CASRRTGDNTEAFF. The DNA of the CDR3 is TGTGCCAGCAGACGGACAGGGGACAACACTGAAGCTTTCTTT.

In this sample, this clonotype turned up a few times. The chain has TRBV20-1 and TRBJ1-1, with TRBD1 as a possible D gene (5 bases). This CDR3 contains 14 residues. The germline CDR1 and CDR2 sequences are DFQATT and SNEGSKA (reference sequence). V lost 0 bases to trimming and J lost 6 bases, with 14 bases between them. The CDR3 region is CSARDRVSRSEAFF. The CDR3 DNA follows: TGCAGTGCTAGAGACAGGGTCTCAAGATCTGAAGCTTTCTTT.

The gene calls are TRBV7-8 and TRBJ2-2, with TRBD2 as a possible D gene (5 bases). This CDR3 has 14 amino acids. Trimming removed 5 bases at V and 5 bases at J, with 12 bases between. Germline V gene sequence: CDR1 SGHVS, CDR2 FQNEAQ. The CDR3 region is CASSHLGGTGELFF. CDR3 DNA sequence: TGTGCCAGCAGCCACCTAGGCGGGACCGGGGAGCTGTTTTTT.

The chain is built from TRBV11-1 and TRBJ2-5; no clear D gene. V was shortened by 2 bases and J by 4 bases, with 14 bases between the two germline ends. The CDR3 has 15 residues. CDR1 and CDR2 (germline): SGHAT, FQDESV (reference sequence). The CDR3 sequence: CASSLSPGTLETQYF. In DNA form, the CDR3 reads TGTGCCAGCAGCTTATCTCCAGGCACCTTAGAGACCCAGTACTTC.

The rearrangement uses TRBV11-2 and TRBJ2-2, with D possibly TRBD1 on 5 matching bases. This CDR3 spans 15 amino acids. Per germline, CDR1 SGHAT and CDR2 FQNNGV. V was cut by 5 bases and J by 3 bases, with 13 bases left in between. This CDR3 reads CASSPGHFYTGELFF. The CDR3 DNA sequence: TGTGCCAGCAGCCCTGGACATTTTTACACCGGGGAGCTGTTTTTT. The variable domain in full, with the rest retrieved from reference TRBV11-2 and TRBJ2-2, is EAGVAQSPRYKIIEKRQSVAFWCNPISGHATLYWYQQILGQGPKLLIQFQNNGVVDDSQLPKDRFSAERLKGVDSTLKIQPAKLEDSAVYLCASSPGHFYTGELFFGEGSRLTVL.

This clonotype was counted only a few times. The CDR3: CASSRADEQYF. The CDR3, as DNA: TGTGCCAGCAGCCGGGCGGACGAGCAGTACTTC. The chain employs TRBV3-1 and TRBJ2-7, with D unclear. The CDR3 spans 11 residues. The germline V gene encodes CDR1 LGHDT and CDR2 YNNKEL (reference sequence). With 4 bases removed from V and 5 bases from J, the gap between germline ends came to 6 bases.

This clonotype has only a few counts. The J gene is TRBJ2-5, the V gene TRBV28, with 12 positions matching TRBD2. V was pared by 4 bases and J by 5 bases, with 5 bases of the junction left unmatched. This CDR3 comprises 15 residues. The germline V gene encodes CDR1 MDHEN and CDR2 SYDVKM. CDR3 in amino acids: CASSSSGRGRETQYF. The CDR3 DNA is TGTGCCAGCAGTTCTAGCGGGAGGGGGAGGGAGACCCAGTACTTC.

The rearrangement uses TRBV30 and TRBJ2-1; D is perhaps TRBD2 (6 bases). Trimming cost V 3 bases and J 1 base, with 13 bases left between them. Per germline, CDR1 GTSNPN and CDR2 SVGIG (reference sequence). The CDR3 runs 15 residues. The CDR3 spells CAWSPAGRSYNEQFF. The CDR3, as DNA: TGTGCCTGGAGCCCCGCGGGACGTTCCTACAATGAGCAGTTCTTC.

The V call is TRBV7-9, the J call TRBJ2-5, with 7 positions matching TRBD2. This CDR3 has 17 amino acids. Trimming at V came to 5 bases and at J to 0 bases, leaving 12 bases not matched to a gene. The germline V gene encodes CDR1 SEHNR and CDR2 FQNEAQ (reference sequence). CDR3 DNA sequence: TGTGCCAGCAGCCGCCCTTTAAGCGGGGCCTACCAAGAGACCCAGTACTTC. Translation gives CASSRPLSGAYQETQYF.

The V gene is TRBV10-3, the J gene TRBJ2-3, with a weak D call TRBD2 (11 bases). Germline V gene lookup returns CDR1 ENHRY and CDR2 SYGVKD. This CDR3 is built from 21 residues. V was cut by 2 bases and J by 6 bases, with 33 bases left in between. The CDR3: CAISEGPGTGVLAGASDTQYF. As DNA, the CDR3 is TGTGCCATCAGTGAGGGTCCGGGGACAGGGGTACTAGCGGGAGCGTCGGATACGCAGTATTTT.

The DNA of the CDR3 is TGTGCCAGCAGCCCATCAACAGGCGGGGGGGAGACCCAGTACTTC. This translates into CASSPSTGGGETQYF. The chain employs TRBV7-2 and TRBJ2-5; 8 bases fit TRBD2. After removal of 5 bases from V and 5 bases from J, the junction contained 10 bases not matched to a gene. Germline CDR1 SGHTA, CDR2 FQGNSA. This CDR3 contains 15 residues.

The chain carries TRBV28 and TRBJ2-7; D gene unclear. Trimming removed 2 bases from V and 6 bases from J, with 14 bases in between. Germline-derived CDR1 and CDR2 are MDHEN and SYDVKM. The CDR3 sequence is 14 residues long. CDR3: CASSLLGRSSEQYF. The CDR3 nucleotides are TGTGCCAGCAGTTTACTTGGGCGCAGCTCCGAGCAGTACTTC. Together with reference TRBV28 and TRBJ2-7, the CDR3 gives the full variable domain: DVKVTQSSRYLVKRTGEKVFLECVQDMDHENMFWYRQDPGLGLRLIYFSYDVKMKEKGDIPEGYSVSREKKERFSLILESASTNQTSMYLCASSLLGRSSEQYFGPGTRLTVT.

This clonotype was picked up a small number of times. The chain employs TRBV7-9 and TRBJ2-3, with TRBD1 matching 11 bases. This CDR3 is 16 amino acids long. Trimming cost V 2 bases and J 3 bases; bases outside gene matches: 4. Germline values: CDR1 SEHNR, CDR2 FQNEAQ (reference sequence). CDR3 DNA: TGTGCCAGCAGCTTATTCGGGACAGGGGGAACAGATACGCAGTATTTT. Amino acids: CASSLFGTGGTDTQYF.

This chain joins TRBV20-1 and TRBJ1-6; D remains ambiguous. Germline CDR1 DFQATT, CDR2 SNEGSKA (reference sequence). CDR3 length: 13 residues. The V end lost 6 bases, the J end lost 1 base, and 7 bases lay between the germline ends. The DNA for the CDR3 is TGCAGTGCCGCGGGTTCCTATAATTCACCCCTCCACTTT. It yields the protein CSAAGSYNSPLHF.

This clonotype has only a few counts. This chain links TRBV20-1 with TRBJ2-6, with 7 positions matching TRBD2. The CDR3 is 15 amino acids. The V gene's germline CDR1 is DFQATT and CDR2 SNEGSKA (reference sequence). Losses at the gene ends were 6 bases for V and 3 bases for J; bases not matched to a gene: 8. CDR3: CSAPSGGYGANVLTF. CDR3 nucleotides: TGCAGTGCCCCGTCGGGAGGATATGGGGCCAACGTCCTGACTTTC.

The V and J genes are TRBV27 and TRBJ2-7, with D possibly TRBD1 on 6 matching bases. The germline V and J ends were trimmed by 2 bases and 5 bases, with 13 bases remaining between them. Looked up from germline, CDR1 is MNHEY and CDR2 is SMNVEV (reference sequence). The CDR3 has 14 amino acids. The DNA for the CDR3 is TGTGCCAGCAGTTTAAAACCACAGGGAGACGAGCAGTACTTC. This sequence encodes CASSLKPQGDEQYF.

The chain employs TRBV27 and TRBJ2-7; D is possibly TRBD1 (5 bases). The CDR3 covers 14 residues. Germline CDR1 reads MNHEY; CDR2 reads SMNVEV (reference sequence). V was shortened by 7 bases and J by 0 bases, with 13 bases between the two germline ends. DNA for the CDR3: TGTGCCAGCAAGCAGGGCCTGTACTCCTACGAGCAGTACTTC. It yields the protein CASKQGLYSYEQYF.

This clonotype was found a few times. The chain carries TRBV4-3 and TRBJ2-7, with D perhaps matching TRBD1 or TRBD2 (5 bases each). The V end lost 2 bases, the J end lost 3 bases, and 14 bases lay between the germline ends. Germline CDR1 and CDR2: LGHNA and YSLEER. The CDR3 extends over 15 amino acids. In DNA form, the CDR3 reads TGCGCCAGCAGCCAAATCCGGGACGGGGACTACGAGCAGTACTTC. As protein: CASSQIRDGDYEQYF.

A few counts support this clonotype. The chain carries TRBV7-2 and TRBJ2-1, with 9 bases fitting TRBD2. This CDR3 contains 16 residues. Germline CDR1 SGHTA, CDR2 FQGNSA. The trim removed 5 bases at V and 7 bases at J, leaving 12 bases unmatched. CDR3 in DNA: TGTGCCAGCAGCCTCGTTTGGGCTAGCGGGGAAAATGAGCAGTTCTTC. It is translated as CASSLVWASGENEQFF.

Turning to this clonotype: A much larger clonotype is one base distant, so this may be a read error. The rearrangement uses TRBV3-1 and TRBJ2-2; no reliable D call. CDR1 and CDR2 from the germline V gene are LGHDT and YNNKEL (reference sequence). V was clipped by 0 bases and J by 6 bases, with 8 bases between them. This CDR3 has 14 amino acids. CDR3 sequence (DNA): TGTGCCAGCAGCCAAGAGGGAAACTCCGGGGAGCTGTTTTTT. It codes for CASSQEGNSGELFF.

This clonotype was observed many times. The V gene is TRBV2, the J gene TRBJ2-3; D is unresolved. CDR3 length equals 13 residues. CDR1 is SNHLY, CDR2 FYNNEI, per germline. V gave up 3 bases and J gave up 1 base, with 5 bases separating them. CDR3 region: CASSDPRTDTQYF. The CDR3 DNA reads as TGTGCCAGCAGTGACCCCCGCACAGATACGCAGTATTTT.

The V gene is TRBV29-1, the J gene TRBJ2-1, with D perhaps matching TRBD2 (6 bases). CDR1 and CDR2 from the germline V gene are SQVTM and ANQGSEA. This CDR3 spans 15 amino acids. V gave up 6 bases and J gave up 0 bases, with 15 bases separating them. Here the CDR3 DNA reads TGCAGCGTCACCCGGGACGGGAGCTCCTACAATGAGCAGTTCTTC. Translation: CSVTRDGSSYNEQFF.

V and J are TRBV28 and TRBJ2-7; 10 positions agree with TRBD1. The V gene end was trimmed by 5 bases and the J gene end by 5 bases; junction bases not matched to a gene: 9. Germline assignment: CDR1 MDHEN and CDR2 SYDVKM. The CDR3 spans 15 residues. CDR3 sequence reads: CASSPHGQGGDEQYF. For the CDR3, the DNA is TGTGCCAGCAGTCCCCATGGACAGGGGGGAGACGAGCAGTACTTC. Using reference TRBV28 and TRBJ2-7 for the parts outside the CDR3, the full variable domain is DVKVTQSSRYLVKRTGEKVFLECVQDMDHENMFWYRQDPGLGLRLIYFSYDVKMKEKGDIPEGYSVSREKKERFSLILESASTNQTSMYLCASSPHGQGGDEQYFGPGTRLTVT.

The V call is TRBV4-1, the J call TRBJ2-2, with D perhaps matching TRBD2 (5 bases). Germline loops: CDR1 MGHRA, CDR2 YSYEKL. There are 13 residues in the CDR3. V dropped 3 bases and J dropped 11 bases, with 13 bases sitting between them. CDR3 sequence reads: CASSQGWGVELFF. CDR3 nucleotide sequence: TGCGCCAGCAGCCAGGGATGGGGAGTTGAGCTGTTTTTT.